This T cell receptor beta chain was sequenced in a study of shared clonotypes between healthy human individuals. Using immunoSEQ multiplex PCR, the repertoire was profiled, and TCRdb retains in-frame clones only, with some absent. This table holds about 1 million clones, roughly 74% found once. As for this clone: No antigen is known for it.

The study's findings and limits: When compared with the clonotypes that were shared by all four sorted-subset donors, the non-shared clonotypes turned out to have lower generation probabilities. Sharing across a few donors was seen in 4% to 6.5% of naive CD4 clonotypes. Naive subsets usually exceeded memory subsets in estimated richness.

The sequence came from a man aged 18-30 years in good health. Some clones in this sample may be carry-over from other donors' samples. Sequences were obtained from memory CD4+ T cells from PBMCs. Documented subset: CD45RA-negative fraction.

This CDR3 is CASSVLPGLAGNNEQFF. The CDR3, as DNA: TGTGCCAGCAGCGTATTACCCGGCCTAGCGGGTAACAATGAGCAGTTCTTC. The rearrangement uses TRBV9 and TRBJ2-1, with TRBD2 identical over 8 bases. Germline V gene data show CDR1 as SGDLS and CDR2 as YYNGEE. The length of the CDR3 is 17 residues. Trimming took 1 base from V and 5 from J; bases not matched to a gene: 11.